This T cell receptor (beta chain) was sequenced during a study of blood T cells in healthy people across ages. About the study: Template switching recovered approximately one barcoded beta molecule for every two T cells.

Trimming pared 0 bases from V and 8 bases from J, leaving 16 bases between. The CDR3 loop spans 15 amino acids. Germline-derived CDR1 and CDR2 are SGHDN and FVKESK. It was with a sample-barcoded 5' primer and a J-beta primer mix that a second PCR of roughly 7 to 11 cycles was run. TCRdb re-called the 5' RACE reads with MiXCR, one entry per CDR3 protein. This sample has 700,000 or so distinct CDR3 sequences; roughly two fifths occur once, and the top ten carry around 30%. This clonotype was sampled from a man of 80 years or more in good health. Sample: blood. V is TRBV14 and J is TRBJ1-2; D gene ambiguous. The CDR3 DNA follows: TGTGCCAGCAGCCAAGATTGGGCCGAGATTGGGGGCTACACCTTC. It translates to CASSQDWAEIGGYTF.